This TCR beta chain was observed in a study of CD8+ T cells in alopecia areata. Study observations and caveats: Scalp samples also contribute reads from the resident alphabeta T cells found in normal skin. Higher clonality than in normal scalp was seen in lesional scalp, especially alopecia totalis/universalis.

TCR sequencing used cDNA made by reverse transcription of extracted RNA. Some clones are missing from TCRdb's copy, which holds only in-frame ones; the method was immunoSEQ multiplex PCR. Here the sample spans 110,000 to 150,000 clones, about 60% being singletons. This clone was observed a few times. The target antigen is unknown. In alopecia areata patients, both lesional scalp punch biopsies and peripheral blood were collected. It was from PBMCs that CD4+ and CD8+ T cells were sorted. In germline, CDR1 is MNHEY, CDR2 SMNVEV (reference sequence). The CDR3 is made up of 16 amino acids. After removal of 5 bases from V and 5 bases from J, the junction contained 14 bases not matched to a gene.

The V call is TRBV27, the J call TRBJ2-5; 7 bases map to TRBD1. This sequence was found in a human donor with alopecia areata. This specimen was CD4+ T cells sorted from blood, taken at week 0. CDR3 protein: CASSKKDRVPGETQYF. The CDR3 DNA is TGTGCCAGCAGTAAAAAAGACAGGGTTCCAGGGGAGACCCAGTACTTC.